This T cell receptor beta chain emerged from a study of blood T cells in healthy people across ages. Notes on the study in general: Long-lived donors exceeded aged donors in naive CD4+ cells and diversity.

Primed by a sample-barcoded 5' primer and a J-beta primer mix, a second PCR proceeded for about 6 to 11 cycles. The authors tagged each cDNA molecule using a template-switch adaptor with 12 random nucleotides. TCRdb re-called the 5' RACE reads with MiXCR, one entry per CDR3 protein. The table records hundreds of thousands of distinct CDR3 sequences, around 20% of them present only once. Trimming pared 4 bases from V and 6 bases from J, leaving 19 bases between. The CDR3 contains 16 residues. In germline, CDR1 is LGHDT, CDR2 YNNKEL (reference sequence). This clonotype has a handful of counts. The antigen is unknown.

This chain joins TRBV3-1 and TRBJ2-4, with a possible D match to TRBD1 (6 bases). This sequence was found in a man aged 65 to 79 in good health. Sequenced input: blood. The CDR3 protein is CASSPRTDRLSNIQYF. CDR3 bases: TGTGCCAGCAGCCCCCGTACGGACAGATTATCAAACATTCAGTACTTC.